This T cell receptor beta chain was sequenced in a study of radiotherapy plus CTLA-4 blockade in lung cancer. The CDR3 covers 16 residues. Germline V gene lookup returns CDR1 MNHEY and CDR2 SVGAGI. V lost 0 bases and J 7 bases, leaving 13 bases between the germline ends. Measured with immunoSEQ multiplex PCR; TCRdb has only the in-frame clones, and not every one. The sample holds 81,000 or so clones, approximately 86% seen once. The gene calls are TRBV6-5 and TRBJ1-6, with D maybe TRBD1 (5 bases). The starting material was peripheral blood, obtained from a patient treated with radiotherapy plus ipilimumab. This clonotype originated in a human donor with non-small cell lung cancer who had stable disease on radiotherapy plus ipilimumab. The CDR3 DNA follows: TGTGCCAGCAGTTACTCCTCCAGGGATCAAAATTCACCCCTCCACTTT. This encodes CASSYSSRDQNSPLHF.